This T cell receptor beta chain emerged from a study of blood T cell repertoires in COVID-19 (TCRdb year 2020). For context, the study as a whole: Collaborator samples came from the United States, Italy and Spain and covered acute and convalescent phases of COVID-19. The material from the prospective study consisted of cDNA or gDNA derived from T cells, B-cell-depleted T cells, or PBMCs. Deeply sampled blood TCRbeta repertoires from subjects exposed to, actively infected with, or recovered from COVID-19 were included in the dataset. A freely available public database, intended as a resource for researchers studying the immune response to SARS-CoV-2, is where the repertoires were released. The samples were drawn from two sources: the first 160 participants of the ongoing ImmuneRACE study, and 1,000 to 1,500 subjects contributed by 6 global collaborators. A de-identified subject ID, COVID-19 status, age in years and sex were almost always included in the sample metadata. Where HLA class I and class II types were available, the types were taken from metadata supplied by the sample provider, not from assay-based typing. The research as a whole found: The quantity of clinical and demographic metadata differed by source and by participant and was supplied without curation.

The CDR3, cysteine through phenylalanine, is 13 amino acids long. Solely the CDR3 DNA is kept, with 39 bases framed from the first base. The junction carries 8 bases between V and J, which are trimmed by 2 bases and 3 bases respectively. As encoded in the germline V gene, CDR1 is KGHSH while CDR2 is LQKENI. Whole blood was collected in K2EDTA tubes by collaborating institutions according to the institutions' own protocols. Collaborator samples were shipped for TCRbeta analysis as frozen whole blood, isolated PBMCs, or DNA extracted from either sample type. TCRbeta CDR3 regions were amplified from genomic DNA using the immunoSEQ Assay, a bias-controlled multiplex PCR. The paper's processing steps were these. The number of nucleated cells in each sample was estimated from the amplification of reference gene primers within the assay. To quantify the absolute abundance of each unique TCRbeta CDR3 rearrangement, sequence reads were collapsed and filtered. For each sample, productive Simpson clonality was calculated as the square root of Simpson's diversity index over productive rearrangements. Here the immuneACCESS table is served through TCRdb, limited to in-frame sequences with V and J called. Missing clones are a known gap in these copies; in checked studies unresolved V genes cover under half, and the rest lacks a known reason. The V and J calls and the clone size are those of that table, but D and trimming were determined from the DNA. For this sample there are under 95,000 clones; more than 80% appear just once. The top ten hold roughly 28% of the sample.

On this clone itself: The clone's antigen remains unknown. Base qualities are missing; no much larger clone stands one base away. Distinct nucleotide sequences in the sample also encode this CDR3.

The chain is encoded by TRBV18 joined to TRBJ2-7; matching of 5 bases hints at TRBD2 as the D gene. The sample taken for sequencing was peripheral blood. The sequence was collected from a woman aged 80 or older with acute or convalescent COVID-19. In nucleotide form, the sequence is TGTGCCAGCTCACCATCGGGGAACTACGAGCAGTACTTC. It is translated as CASSPSGNYEQYF. The CDR3, completed at both ends by the reference TRBV18 and TRBJ2-7 genes, gives the full variable domain NAGVMQNPRHLVRRRGQEARLRCSPMKGHSHVYWYRQLPEEGLKFMVYLQKENIIDESGMPKERFSAEFPKEGPSILRIQQVVRGDSAAYFCASSPSGNYEQYFGPGTRLTVT.